What follows are 11 T cell receptor beta chains derived from one specimen sequenced in a study of blood T cell repertoires in COVID-19. Assay used: immunoSEQ multiplex PCR; TCRdb lists only in-frame clones, some missing. The profile shows tens of thousands of clones, around 83% of them singletons. Sequences were obtained from peripheral blood. The receptors here all came from a human donor in a cohort sampled during active COVID-19.

The CDR3 bases are TGTGCCAGCAGTGACCGACAGTACGGCTACACCTTC. It is translated as CASSDRQYGYTF. The J gene is TRBJ1-2, the V gene TRBV6-1; TRBD1 is a possible D gene (5 bases). In germline, CDR1 is MNHNS, CDR2 SASEGT. V lost 3 bases and J 8 bases, leaving 10 bases between the germline ends. The CDR3 spans 12 residues.

The gene calls are TRBV10-3 and TRBJ2-7; TRBD2 aligns across 9 bases. The germline gives CDR1 ENHRY, CDR2 SYGVKD. V was pared by 11 bases and J by 0 bases, with 8 bases of the junction left unmatched. CDR3 length equals 14 residues. CDR3 residues: CAAMGRGGSYEQYF. CDR3 in DNA: TGTGCCGCCATGGGGCGGGGGGGCTCCTACGAGCAGTACTTC.

V gene TRBV6-5 combines with J gene TRBJ2-5, with 9 bases matching TRBD2. V lost 7 bases to trimming and J lost 4 bases; unmatched junction nucleotides: 10. This CDR3 is 15 amino acids long. Germline CDR1 is MNHEY and CDR2 is SVGAGI. This chain's CDR3 is CASKVATSGSETQYF. CDR3 bases: TGTGCCAGCAAGGTTGCGACTAGCGGATCAGAGACCCAGTACTTC.

Worth noting for this clone: Other DNA sequences in the sample encode the same CDR3. The rearrangement links TRBV5-6 to TRBJ2-5; D call uncertain. Looked up from germline, CDR1 is SGHDT and CDR2 is YYEEEE. The germline V and J ends were trimmed by 2 bases and 5 bases, with 4 bases remaining between them. The CDR3 runs to 11 residues. CDR3 sequence (DNA): TGTGCCAGCAGCTTTCGGGAGACCCAGTACTTC. Residues: CASSFRETQYF.

This clone has a handful of counts. The CDR3 protein is CAISDPGQTYEQYF. The CDR3 region has the DNA TGTGCCATCAGCGATCCGGGACAGACCTACGAGCAGTACTTC. The chain links TRBV10-3 to TRBJ2-7; 7 nucleotides align to TRBD1. V shed 6 bases, J shed 2 bases, and the junction held 7 bases outside the gene matches. Germline lookup yields CDR1 ENHRY and CDR2 SYGVKD. The CDR3 totals 14 residues.

The rearrangement joins TRBV10-3 to TRBJ2-7; tentative D call: TRBD1 (5 bases). CDR1 and CDR2 (germline): ENHRY, SYGVKD. This CDR3 contains 15 residues. Trimming shortened V by 0 bases and J by 3 bases, and 12 bases separated the two germline ends. DNA of the CDR3: TGTGCCATCAGTGAGTCGGGGCGGCGTAACTACGAGCAGTACTTC. Amino acids: CAISESGRRNYEQYF.

This clone has more than one count but fewer than ten. The rearrangement uses TRBV5-1 and TRBJ1-4; D may be TRBD1 (6 bases). Germline loops: CDR1 SGHRS, CDR2 YFSETQ. The CDR3 contains 16 residues. The germline V and J ends were trimmed by 4 bases and 4 bases, with 17 bases remaining between them. CDR3 in DNA: TGCGCCAGCAGCCTATACGGTACAGGGATTAATGAAAAACTGTTTTTT. It codes for CASSLYGTGINEKLFF.

The chain joins TRBV15 to TRBJ1-4; no clear D gene. The CDR3 is 13 amino acids. V lost 3 bases and J lost 8, with 10 bases in between. Germline CDR1 LNHNV, CDR2 YYDKDF (reference sequence). The CDR3 DNA reads as TGTGCCACCAGCAGTCAGGCGGGGGAAAAACTGTTTTTT. It is translated as CATSSQAGEKLFF.

V usage is TRBV6-5 and J usage is TRBJ1-1, with 8 bases aligning to TRBD1. Germline V gene lookup returns CDR1 MNHEY and CDR2 SVGAGI. Trimming at V came to 7 bases and at J to 0 bases, leaving 7 bases not matched to a gene. The CDR3 covers 15 residues. This CDR3 is CASTRDRFMNTEAFF. CDR3 bases: TGTGCCAGCACCCGGGACAGGTTCATGAACACTGAAGCTTTCTTT.

A single count supports this clone. This CDR3 is also generated by other DNA sequences in the sample. DNA of the CDR3: TGTGCCAGCAGCCCCAGACAGGGGATGAACACTGAAGCTTTCTTT. This gives the protein CASSPRQGMNTEAFF. The V and J genes are TRBV7-9 and TRBJ1-1, with 8 bases that match TRBD1. The V gene's germline CDR1 is SEHNR and CDR2 FQNEAQ (reference sequence). The CDR3 runs 15 residues. V lost 5 bases and J lost 0; bases outside the gene matches: 5.

This chain joins TRBV28 and TRBJ2-7; possible D gene TRBD2, 6 bases. V dropped 8 bases and J dropped 4 bases, with 15 bases sitting between them. Germline loops: CDR1 MDHEN, CDR2 SYDVKM. This CDR3 contains 13 residues. This chain's CDR3 is CASGPGTRYEQYV. Here the CDR3 DNA reads TGTGCCAGCGGCCCAGGGACTCGGTACGAGCAGTACGTC.